What follows are 3 T cell receptor beta chains derived from one specimen sequenced in a study of blood T cell repertoires in COVID-19. Generated by immunoSEQ multiplex PCR, the TCRdb table keeps only in-frame clones and is missing some. Of about 430,000 clones in the sample, more than 70% were seen once. The sample comprised PBMCs or T cells enriched from blood (not recorded which). The receptors were sampled from a woman aged 18-29 years who had been exposed to COVID-19.

This chain connects TRBV10-3 to TRBJ1-4, with D unclear. Germline loops: CDR1 ENHRY, CDR2 SYGVKD. The germline V and J ends were trimmed by 3 bases and 0 bases, with 11 bases remaining between them. This CDR3 has 16 amino acids. This CDR3 reads CAISDSRLTTNEKLFF. DNA of the CDR3: TGTGCCATCAGTGACTCCCGACTGACAACTAATGAAAAACTGTTTTTT.

The chain joins TRBV13 to TRBJ2-7, with TRBD2 matching over 16 bases. V gave up 1 base and J gave up 4 bases; unmatched junction bases: 4. The CDR3 spans 17 residues. The germline V gene has CDR1 PRHDT and CDR2 FYEKMQ (reference sequence). The CDR3 DNA is TGTGCCAGCAGCTTAGAGGGACTAGCGGGGGGGCCATACGAGCAGTACTTC. This codes for CASSLEGLAGGPYEQYF.

The rearrangement uses TRBV5-1 and TRBJ2-5, with 8 bases aligning to TRBD2. CDR1 and CDR2 from the germline V gene are SGHRS and YFSETQ. V shed 4 bases, J shed 5 bases, and the junction held 7 bases outside the gene matches. This CDR3 is built from 14 residues. The chain's CDR3 is CASSGSGVVETQYF. The CDR3 nucleotides are TGCGCCAGCAGCGGTAGCGGGGTGGTGGAGACCCAGTACTTC.